This T cell receptor (beta chain) was sequenced in a study of OX40 agonist ivuxolimab in advanced cancers. Study-wide background: Dose-escalation cases comprised hepatocellular carcinoma, melanoma, renal cell or head and neck cancer. The study's findings and limits: CD8+ T cells showed, on average, more clonal expansion than CD4+ cells.

Sequencing was performed with immunoSEQ multiplex PCR; in TCRdb, only in-frame clones are kept and a portion is missing. The table has approximately 68,000 clones, about nine tenths seen once; the top ten hold over 0.65%. This CDR3 is 13 amino acids long. Trimming stripped 7 bases from V and 3 bases from J, with 12 bases between. Looked up from germline, CDR1 is SNHLY and CDR2 is FYNNEI. A word on this clone: The antigen is undetermined.

This chain links TRBV2 with TRBJ1-2; no clear D gene. The specimen comprised CD4+ or CD8+ T cells sorted from blood, sampled in a trial of the OX40 agonist ivuxolimab. This receptor was obtained from an adult with an advanced solid tumor such as melanoma, head and neck, liver or kidney cancer. The CDR3 coding sequence is TGTGCCAGCAAAATGAACGGGGACTATGGCTACACCTTC. Residues: CASKMNGDYGYTF.